Many counts were recorded for the clone carrying this TCR beta chain. The target antigen is unknown. This sample was included in a study of early T cells in non-severe SARS-CoV-2 infection. Attachment of unique molecular identifiers was made to individual cDNA molecules. TCRdb reprocessed the 5' RACE reads with MiXCR, giving one entry per CDR3 protein. The sample includes 85,000 to 100,000 distinct CDR3 sequences, roughly 11% of them seen just once. Study-wide points: Private and CD4 specificities were missed by VDJdb matching, skewed to anti-spike CD8.

The germline V gene encodes CDR1 LGHNA and CDR2 YNFKEQ. CDR3 length: 14 amino acids. Trimming stripped 4 bases from V and 1 base from J, with 9 bases between. The receptor comes from an adult who was a healthcare worker with PCR-confirmed SARS-CoV-2 infection or an uninfected control (not recorded which). The V gene is TRBV4-2, the J gene TRBJ2-3; D is perhaps TRBD2 (5 bases). Sequenced input: whole blood. The CDR3 bases are TGTGCCAGCAGCCTTAGCGTCCGCACAGATACGCAGTATTTT. It encodes CASSLSVRTDTQYF.